What follows describes a single TCR beta chain. These data originate in a study of OX40 agonist ivuxolimab in advanced cancers. The wider study: Those enrolled were 82.7% male, with a mean age of around 57 years and ages from about 20 to 90. Two patients with cutaneous melanoma and one with hepatocellular carcinoma, three in total, showed partial responses.

Per the germline V gene, CDR1 is SGHDN and CDR2 is FVKESK. This CDR3 spans 15 amino acids. Trimming pared 3 bases from V and 6 bases from J, leaving 17 bases between. Assay used: immunoSEQ multiplex PCR; TCRdb lists only in-frame clones, some missing. This sample has tens of thousands of clones, with roughly nine tenths found just once. It was autoimmune disease history or systemic immunosuppression that excluded patients. Sequencing used CD4+ or CD8+ T cells sorted from blood, obtained in a trial of the OX40 agonist ivuxolimab. The chain recombines TRBV14 with TRBJ1-1; possibly TRBD1 for D (6 bases). This clonotype was obtained from an adult with an advanced solid tumor such as melanoma, head and neck, liver or kidney cancer. The CDR3 loop is CASSQLLQGRAEAFF. For the CDR3, the DNA is TGTGCCAGCAGCCAGCTCTTACAGGGTAGGGCTGAAGCTTTCTTT.